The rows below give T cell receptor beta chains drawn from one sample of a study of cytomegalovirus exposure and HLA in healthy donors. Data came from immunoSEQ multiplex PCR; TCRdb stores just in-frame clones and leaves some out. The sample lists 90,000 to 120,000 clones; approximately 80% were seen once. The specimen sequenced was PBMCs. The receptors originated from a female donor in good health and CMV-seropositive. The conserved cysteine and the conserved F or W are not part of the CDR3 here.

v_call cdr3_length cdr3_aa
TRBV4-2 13 ASSPPSGEPNEQF
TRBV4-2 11 ASSYGQVQALH
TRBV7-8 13 ASSFLAGTRDEQF
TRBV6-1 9 ASSTNYGYT
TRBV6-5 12 ASNYRQGSTEAF
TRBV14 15 ASSPRPGTGRPDTQY
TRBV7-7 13 ASSLARHISYEQY
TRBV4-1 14 ASSQDPPGLAYEQY
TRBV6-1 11 ASRSGGAPEAF
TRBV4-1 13 ASSQLGGGVETQY
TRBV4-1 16 ASSHTIRTGAAGMPLH
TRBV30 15 AWSVVSDPRTGYGYT
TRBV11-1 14 ASSLGTTGGTYEQY
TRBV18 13 ASSKPLAAYNEQF
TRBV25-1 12 ASSGPRGNYGYT
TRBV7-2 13 ASSLEGATNEKLL
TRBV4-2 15 ASSQVAGLAYSYEQY
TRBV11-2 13 ASEPLGGRSTEAF
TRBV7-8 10 ASSPGGYEQY
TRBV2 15 ASKVQGGAGGLDTQY
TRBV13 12 ASSLGQGNYGYT
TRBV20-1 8 SARAYEQY
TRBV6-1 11 ASRTGQGGGYT
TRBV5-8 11 ASSSASGDTQY
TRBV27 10 ASSLRGYEQY
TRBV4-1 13 ASSQVGQGGGELF
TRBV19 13 ASRSSGSPPFEQY
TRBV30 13 AWSEGASGSREQF
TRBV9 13 ASSGHRGGNSPLH
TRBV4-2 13 ASSLTGGEGYGYT
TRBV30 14 AWSVGGTRYTDTQY
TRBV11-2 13 ASSSGQGLVNEQF
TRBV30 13 ARRGGRGNPYEQY
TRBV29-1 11 SVVYREFPEQF
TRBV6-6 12 ASSYSETGHEQY
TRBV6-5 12 ASRGTGGDTEAF
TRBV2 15 ASSGRDRGEPNEKLF
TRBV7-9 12 ASSSLAGEETQY
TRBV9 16 ASSGGQRGPSSTDTQY
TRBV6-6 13 ASSYIQGGNYGYT
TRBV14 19 ASSQDTPGLIIPDSTDTQY
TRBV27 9 ASARGYEQY
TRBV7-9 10 SSSYRESTQY